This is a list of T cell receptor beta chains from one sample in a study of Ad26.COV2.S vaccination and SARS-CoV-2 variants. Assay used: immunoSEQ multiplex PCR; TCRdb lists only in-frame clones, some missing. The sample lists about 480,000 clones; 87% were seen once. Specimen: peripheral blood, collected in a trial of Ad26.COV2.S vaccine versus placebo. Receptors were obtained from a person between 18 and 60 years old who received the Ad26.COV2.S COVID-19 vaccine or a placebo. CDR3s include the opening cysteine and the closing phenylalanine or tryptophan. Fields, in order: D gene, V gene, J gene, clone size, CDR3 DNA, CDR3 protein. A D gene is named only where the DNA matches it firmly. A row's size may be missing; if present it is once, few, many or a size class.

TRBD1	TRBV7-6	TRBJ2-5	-	TGTGCCAGCAGCCTATCACAGGGGGCGCGTGAGACCCAGTACTTC	CASSLSQGARETQYF
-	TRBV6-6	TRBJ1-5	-	TGTGCCAGCAGCTCGGGTGGGGCCCAGCATTTT	CASSSGGAQHF
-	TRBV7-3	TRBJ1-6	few	TGTGCCAGCAGCCCATCCGTGAGTTCACCCCTCCACTTT	CASSPSVSSPLHF
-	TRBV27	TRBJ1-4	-	TGTGCCAGCACCCAGATCGGGGTTAGCGAAAAACTGTTTTTT	CASTQIGVSEKLFF
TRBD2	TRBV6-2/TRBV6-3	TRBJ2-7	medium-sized	TGTGCCAGCAGTCATAGCGGGAGCGTCTCCTACGAGCAGTACTTC	CASSHSGSVSYEQYF
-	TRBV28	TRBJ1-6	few	TGTGCCAGCAGTCCAGGGGACAATTCACCCCTCCACTTT	CASSPGDNSPLHF
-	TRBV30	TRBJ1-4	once	TGTGCCTGTCCTAGGGAGGACGGGGCAAAACTGTTTTTT	CACPREDGAKLFF
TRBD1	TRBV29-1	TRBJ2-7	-	TGCAGCGTAACATGGACAGGGGCCGAGCAGTACTTC	CSVTWTGAEQYF
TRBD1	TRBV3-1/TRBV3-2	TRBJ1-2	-	TGTGCCAGCAGCCGGACAGGGAATGGCTACACCTTC	CASSRTGNGYTF
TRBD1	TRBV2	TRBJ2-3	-	TGTGCCAGCAGTACTCAGGACAGGGGTGGCACAGATACGCAGTATTTT	CASSTQDRGGTDTQYF
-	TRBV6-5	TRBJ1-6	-	TGTGCCAGCAGTTACTTCCGTACTAATTCACCCCTCCACTTT	CASSYFRTNSPLHF
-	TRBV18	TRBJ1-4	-	TGTGCCAGCTCACCATCGCTCGGCCCTAATGAAAAACTGTTTTTT	CASSPSLGPNEKLFF
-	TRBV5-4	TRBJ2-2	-	TGTGCCAGCAGCGACACTAGTTGGAGCACCGGGGAGCTGTTTTTT	CASSDTSWSTGELFF
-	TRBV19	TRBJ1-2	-	TGTGCCAGTAGCCTAACGTTACTACAGGGCGGGATTGGCTACACCTTC	CASSLTLLQGGIGYTF
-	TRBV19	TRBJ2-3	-	TGTGCCAGTAGTATTATTCTCGCAACAGATACGCAGTATTTT	CASSIILATDTQYF
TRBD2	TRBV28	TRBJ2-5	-	TGTGCCAGCACAGCCGGGACTAGCGCCCTAAGTTGGGAGACCCAGTACTTC	CASTAGTSALSWETQYF
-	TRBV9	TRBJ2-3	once	TGTGCCAGCAGCTTTCAGGATACGCAGTATTTT	CASSFQDTQYF
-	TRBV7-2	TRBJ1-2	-	TGTGCCAGCAGATCAGATGGGACTAACTATGGCTACACCTTC	CASRSDGTNYGYTF
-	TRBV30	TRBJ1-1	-	TGTGCCTGGAGCGAACAAGGGAGCACTGAAGCTTTCTTT	CAWSEQGSTEAFF
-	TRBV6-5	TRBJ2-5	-	TGTGCCAGCAGCCGGGGGGCTAGCGAAAAAGAGACCCAGTACTTC	CASSRGASEKETQYF
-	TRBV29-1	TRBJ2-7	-	TGCAGCGTGAGGGGTAGCTCCTACGAGCAGTACTTC	CSVRGSSYEQYF